This TCR beta chain was documented in a study of T cell repertoires in ileal Crohn's disease. Study-wide points: Endoscopic recurrence occurred in every patient whose clonality exceeded 26.8%.

Points on this clone: What it binds is unknown.

This CDR3 is built from 15 residues. Per germline, CDR1 SGDLS and CDR2 YYNGEE. The V gene lost 4 bases and the J gene lost 5 bases, with 15 bases spanning the gap. TCRdb's table, derived via immunoSEQ multiplex PCR, lists solely in-frame clones and lacks some. The table shows 5,500 to 7,500 clones, with around 83% occurring only once. This sequence was found in an adult with Crohn's disease. The V call is TRBV9, the J call TRBJ2-2; D is perhaps TRBD1 (6 bases). Sample: ileal tissue. For the CDR3, the DNA is TGTGCCAGCAGCCTCCGGGACACAGGAACCGGGGAGCTGTTTTTT. Translation: CASSLRDTGTGELFF.